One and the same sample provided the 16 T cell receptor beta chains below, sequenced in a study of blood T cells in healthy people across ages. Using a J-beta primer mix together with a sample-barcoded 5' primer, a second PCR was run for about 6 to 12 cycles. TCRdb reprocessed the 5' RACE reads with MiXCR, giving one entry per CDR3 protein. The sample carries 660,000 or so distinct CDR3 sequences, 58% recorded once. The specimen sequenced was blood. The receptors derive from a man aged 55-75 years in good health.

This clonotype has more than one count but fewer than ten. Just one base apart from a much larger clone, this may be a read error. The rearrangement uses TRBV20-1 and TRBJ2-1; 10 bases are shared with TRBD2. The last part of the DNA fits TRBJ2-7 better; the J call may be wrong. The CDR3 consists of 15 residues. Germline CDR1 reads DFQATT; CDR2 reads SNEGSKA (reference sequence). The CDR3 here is CSALKREGSYNEQYF. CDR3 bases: TGCAGTGCTCTTAAGCGGGAGGGCTCCTACAATGAGCAGTACTTC.

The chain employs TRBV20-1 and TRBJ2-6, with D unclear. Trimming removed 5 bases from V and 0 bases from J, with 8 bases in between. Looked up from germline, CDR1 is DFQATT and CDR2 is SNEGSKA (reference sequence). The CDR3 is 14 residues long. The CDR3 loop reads CSAGEPSGANVLTF. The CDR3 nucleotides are TGCAGTGCTGGGGAACCCTCTGGGGCCAACGTCCTGACTTTC.

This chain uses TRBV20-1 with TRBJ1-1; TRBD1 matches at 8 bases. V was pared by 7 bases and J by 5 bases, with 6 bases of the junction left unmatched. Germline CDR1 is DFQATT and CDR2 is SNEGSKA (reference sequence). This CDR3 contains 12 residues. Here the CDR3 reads CSVRQGWTEAFF. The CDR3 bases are TGCAGTGTCAGACAGGGGTGGACTGAAGCTTTCTTT.

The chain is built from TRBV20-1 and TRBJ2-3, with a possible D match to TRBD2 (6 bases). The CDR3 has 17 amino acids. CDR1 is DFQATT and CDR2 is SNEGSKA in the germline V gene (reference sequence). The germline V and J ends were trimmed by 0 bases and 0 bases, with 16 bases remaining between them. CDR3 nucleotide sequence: TGCAGTGCTAGAGACCCTTCGCGGGGACCCAGCACAGATACGCAGTATTTT. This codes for CSARDPSRGPSTDTQYF.

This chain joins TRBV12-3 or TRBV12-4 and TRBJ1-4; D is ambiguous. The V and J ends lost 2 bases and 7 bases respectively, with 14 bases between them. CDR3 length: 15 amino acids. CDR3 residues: CASSLTGMLGEKLFF. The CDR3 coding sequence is TGTGCCAGCAGTTTAACCGGGATGTTGGGTGAAAAACTGTTTTTT.

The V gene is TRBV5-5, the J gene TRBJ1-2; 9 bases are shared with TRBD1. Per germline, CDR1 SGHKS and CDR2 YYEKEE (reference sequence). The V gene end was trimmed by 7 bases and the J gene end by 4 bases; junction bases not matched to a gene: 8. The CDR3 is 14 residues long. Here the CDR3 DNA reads TGTGCCAGCGGGCCCGGGGACAGGGTCTATGGCTACACCTTC. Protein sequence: CASGPGDRVYGYTF.

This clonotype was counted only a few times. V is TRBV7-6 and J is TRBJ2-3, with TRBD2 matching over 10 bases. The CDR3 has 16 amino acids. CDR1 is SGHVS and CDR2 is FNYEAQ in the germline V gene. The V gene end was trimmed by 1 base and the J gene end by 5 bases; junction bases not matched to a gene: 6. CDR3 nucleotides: TGTGCCAGCAGCTTAGGAGTAGCGGGGGGCGAAGATACGCAGTATTTT. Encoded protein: CASSLGVAGGEDTQYF.

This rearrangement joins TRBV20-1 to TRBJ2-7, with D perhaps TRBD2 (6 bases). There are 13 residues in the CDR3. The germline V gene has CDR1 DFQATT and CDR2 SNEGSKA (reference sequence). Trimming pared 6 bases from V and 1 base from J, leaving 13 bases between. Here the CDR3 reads CSAAWGVSYEQYF. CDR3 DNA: TGCAGTGCGGCCTGGGGGGTATCCTACGAGCAGTACTTC.

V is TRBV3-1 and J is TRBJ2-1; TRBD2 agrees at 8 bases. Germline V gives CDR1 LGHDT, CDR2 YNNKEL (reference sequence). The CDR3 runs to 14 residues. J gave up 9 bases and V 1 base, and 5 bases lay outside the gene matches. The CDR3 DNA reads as TGTGCCAGCAGCCAAGCCGGGGGGGGAGGTGAGCAGTTCTTC. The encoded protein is CASSQAGGGGEQFF.

CDR3: CASSPQGGQGLLGNTIYF. In nucleotides, the CDR3 is TGCGCCAGCAGCCCCCAGGGGGGACAGGGTTTGCTTGGAAACACCATATATTTT. The gene calls are TRBV4-1 and TRBJ1-3; the match to TRBD1 covers 9 bases. Germline V gene data show CDR1 as MGHRA and CDR2 as YSYEKL. The CDR3 has 18 amino acids. V dropped 4 bases and J dropped 3; count of bases not matched to a gene: 13.

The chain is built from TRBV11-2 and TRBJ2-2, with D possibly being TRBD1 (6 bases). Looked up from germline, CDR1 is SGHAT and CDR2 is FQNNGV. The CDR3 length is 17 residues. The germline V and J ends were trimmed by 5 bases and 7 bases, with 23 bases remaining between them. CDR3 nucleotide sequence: TGTGCCAGCAGCCAAGCTTCGTACAGGGTTTTGGACGGGGAGCTGTTTTTT. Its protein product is CASSQASYRVLDGELFF.

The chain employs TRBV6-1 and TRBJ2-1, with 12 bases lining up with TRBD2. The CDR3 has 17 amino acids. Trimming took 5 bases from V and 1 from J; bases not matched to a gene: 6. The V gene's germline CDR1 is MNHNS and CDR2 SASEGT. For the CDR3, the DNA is TGTGCCAGCAGTCGACTAGCGGGGGCGACGTCCTACAATGAGCAGTTCTTC. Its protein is CASSRLAGATSYNEQFF.

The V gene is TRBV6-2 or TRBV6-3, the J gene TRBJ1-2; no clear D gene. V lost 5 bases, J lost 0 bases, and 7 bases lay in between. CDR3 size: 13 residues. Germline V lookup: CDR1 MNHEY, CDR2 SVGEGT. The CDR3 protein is CASSPWTNYGYTF. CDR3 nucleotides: TGTGCCAGCAGTCCCTGGACTAACTATGGCTACACCTTC.

For the CDR3, the DNA is TGTGCCAGCAGCCCACCTGACCCGTACGAGCAGTACTTC. Encoded protein: CASSPPDPYEQYF. The rearrangement joins TRBV4-2 to TRBJ2-7; D is undetermined. This CDR3 contains 13 residues. Per germline, CDR1 LGHNA and CDR2 YNFKEQ. V was trimmed by 4 bases and J by 4 bases, leaving 11 bases between them.

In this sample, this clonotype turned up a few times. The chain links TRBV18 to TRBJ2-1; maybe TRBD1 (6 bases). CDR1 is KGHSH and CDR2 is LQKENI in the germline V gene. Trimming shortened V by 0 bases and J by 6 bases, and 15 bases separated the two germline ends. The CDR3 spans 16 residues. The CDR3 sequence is CASSPPNRDRINEQFF. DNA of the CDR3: TGTGCCAGCTCACCACCGAACAGGGATCGAATCAATGAGCAGTTCTTC.

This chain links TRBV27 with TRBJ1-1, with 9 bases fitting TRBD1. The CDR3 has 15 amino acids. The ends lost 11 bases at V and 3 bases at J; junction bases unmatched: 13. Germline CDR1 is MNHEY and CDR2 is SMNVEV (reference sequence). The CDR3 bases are TGTGCCGGCCGGGACAGGGTCGGATTAGACACTGAAGCTTTCTTT. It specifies CAGRDRVGLDTEAFF.